The 12 T cell receptor beta chains below all came from one sample that was sequenced in a study of CDR3 diversity in severe acne. Via MiXCR, TCRdb re-called the PCR reads, giving one row per CDR3 protein. The data contain over 100,000 distinct CDR3 sequences, roughly half of them singletons. The specimen sequenced was blood. These receptors all stem from a male donor with acne.

This clonotype showed up many times. The rearrangement links TRBV25-1 to TRBJ2-6; no reliable D call. Germline V gene sequence: CDR1 MGHDK, CDR2 SYGVNS. Deletions cut 1 base from V and 8 bases from J, with 6 bases between. The CDR3 contains 13 residues. The CDR3 region is CASSELGTNVLTF. The CDR3, as DNA: TGTGCCAGCAGTGAATTGGGGACCAACGTCCTGACTTTC. Together with reference TRBV25-1 and TRBJ2-6, the CDR3 gives the full variable domain: EADIYQTPRYLVIGTGKKITLECSQTMGHDKMYWYQQDPGMELHLIHYSYGVNSTEKGDLSSESTVSRIRTEHFPLTLESARPSHTSQYLCASSELGTNVLTFGAGSRLTVL.

This clonotype appeared many times. The J gene is TRBJ2-1, the V gene TRBV7-3; 10 nucleotides align to TRBD1. CDR1 SGHTA and CDR2 FQGTGA come from the germline V gene. The CDR3 sequence is 14 residues long. With 2 bases clipped from V and 6 bases from J, the junction kept 1 base outside the gene matches. In DNA form, the CDR3 reads TGTGCCAGCAGCTTAGACAGGGGGCGCAATGAGCAGTTCTTC. Its translation: CASSLDRGRNEQFF.

This sequence joins TRBV25-1 and TRBJ1-1, with 9 bases fitting TRBD1. Germline-derived CDR1 and CDR2 are MGHDK and SYGVNS. V shed 5 bases and J 4 bases; nucleotides not matched to a gene: 5. The CDR3 spans 14 residues. The CDR3: CASSPETGGTEAFF. The CDR3 DNA is TGTGCCAGCAGTCCCGAGACAGGGGGCACTGAAGCTTTCTTT.

V is TRBV5-1 and J is TRBJ1-1; tentatively, D is TRBD1 (5 bases). The CDR3 has 15 amino acids. Trimming took off 0 bases at V and 4 bases at J, with 13 bases between the two ends. Per germline, CDR1 SGHRS and CDR2 YFSETQ. CDR3 in amino acids: CASSLAGGGGTEAFF. CDR3 nucleotide sequence: TGCGCCAGCAGCTTGGCCGGTGGTGGGGGCACTGAAGCTTTCTTT.

J is TRBJ2-7 and V is TRBV19; 10 nucleotides align to TRBD2. Gene TRBJ2-1 matches the end of the DNA better, so the J call may be wrong. Germline V gene sequence: CDR1 LNHDA, CDR2 SQIVND (reference sequence). The length of the CDR3 is 15 residues. The DNA of the CDR3 is TGTGCCAGTAAGTCGGCTAGCGGGAGTTACAATGAGCAGTTCTTC. Translated, it gives CASKSASGSYNEQFF.

The genes are TRBV20-1 and TRBJ1-4; D is undetermined. Between the trimmed V and J ends, which lost 3 bases and 8 bases, there was a span of 13 bases. The CDR3 is made up of 13 amino acids. Germline V gene lookup returns CDR1 DFQATT and CDR2 SNEGSKA (reference sequence). Written as DNA, the CDR3 is TGCAGTGCTAGTCGCGGGATGAGCGAAAAACTGTTTTTT. Its translation is CSASRGMSEKLFF.

Of note for this clonotype: An end of the junction does not agree with germline; a read error may underlie this. V usage is TRBV7-2 and J usage is TRBJ1-1; TRBD1 agrees at 7 bases. The germline gives CDR1 SGHTA, CDR2 FQGNSA. This CDR3 spans 14 amino acids. Here the CDR3 reads CASRVQGLLTEFFF. CDR3 DNA: TGTGCCAGCAGAGTACAGGGGCTCTTGACTGAATTTTTTTTT.

This clonotype has ten or more counts. The chain carries TRBV25-1 and TRBJ1-3; the D is unclear. The CDR3 spans 15 residues. Trimming removed 1 base from V and 2 bases from J, with 9 bases in between. CDR1 is MGHDK, CDR2 SYGVNS, per germline. CDR3 in amino acids: CASSESPSAGNTIYF. The CDR3 nucleotides are TGTGCCAGCAGTGAATCCCCCAGTGCTGGAAACACCATATATTTT.

The rearrangement joins TRBV29-1 to TRBJ2-1, with 10 positions matching TRBD2. Germline V gene data show CDR1 as SQVTM and CDR2 as ANQGSEA. This CDR3 has 19 amino acids. V lost 5 bases and J lost 0; bases outside the gene matches: 16. This CDR3 is CSVLGASGRILNSYNEQFF. CDR3 nucleotides: TGCAGCGTTTTGGGAGCTAGCGGGAGAATATTGAACTCCTACAATGAGCAGTTCTTC.

This clonotype was counted ten times or more. The chain combines TRBV30 with TRBJ2-1; perhaps TRBD1 as D (6 bases). Germline CDR1 reads GTSNPN; CDR2 reads SVGIG (reference sequence). The CDR3 extends over 14 amino acids. V was clipped by 1 base and J by 4 bases, with 11 bases between them. CDR3 loop: CAWSGTAKYNEQFF. CDR3 sequence (DNA): TGTGCCTGGAGTGGGACAGCTAAATACAATGAGCAGTTCTTC.

This clonotype was picked up many times. The chain carries TRBV7-6 and TRBJ2-5; D may be TRBD1 or TRBD2 (5 bases each). The CDR3 extends over 15 amino acids. Deletions cut 5 bases from V and 5 bases from J, with 18 bases between. CDR1 and CDR2 (germline): SGHVS, FNYEAQ. CDR3 nucleotides: TGTGCCAGCAGCGAGGGGTACCGCAATCGGGAGACCCAGTACTTC. Translated, it gives CASSEGYRNRETQYF.

This clonotype was observed at least ten times. A read error may explain this, as a much larger clone is one base away. V usage is TRBV30 and J usage is TRBJ2-2; D might be TRBD1 (5 bases). Germline V gives CDR1 GTSNPN, CDR2 SVGIG (reference sequence). V was trimmed by 3 bases and J by 2 bases, leaving 10 bases between them. The CDR3 runs 14 residues. The CDR3 loop reads CAWRLQGNTGELFF. The CDR3 nucleotides are TGTGCCTGGAGACTTCAGGGAAACACCGGGGAGCTGTTTTTT.